The 20 T cell receptor beta chains given below trace back to one sample, sequenced in a study of cytomegalovirus exposure and HLA in healthy donors. A multiplex PCR was run with 60 Vbeta primers and 13 Jbeta primers. This table comes from immunoSEQ multiplex PCR, and its TCRdb copy is limited to in-frame clones, with some not included. The repertoire holds under 85,000 clones, around three quarters seen once, with roughly 4.7% in the top ten. The sample consisted of PBMCs. The receptor source for this set is a woman aged 30 to 39 in good health and CMV-seronegative.

This clone has a single count. The chain is built from TRBV27 and TRBJ2-3, with D hard to call. This CDR3 is 12 amino acids long. Germline values: CDR1 MNHEY, CDR2 SMNVEV (reference sequence). Trimming removed 4 bases at V and 4 bases at J, with 6 bases between. CDR3 in DNA: TGTGCCAGCAGTTCCTTTCCAGATACGCAGTATTTT. It translates to CASSSFPDTQYF.

This clone was counted a few times. The CDR3 region is CASSQEAGRGMELFF. The CDR3 region has the DNA TGCGCCAGCAGCCAAGAGGCCGGGCGGGGAATGGAACTGTTTTTT. The chain carries TRBV4-1 and TRBJ1-4; D gene ambiguous. CDR3 length equals 15 residues. The V end was cut by 0 bases, the J end by 12 bases, with 17 bases between. The V gene's germline CDR1 is MGHRA and CDR2 YSYEKL.

This clone was seen more than once but under ten times. The J gene is TRBJ2-3, the V gene TRBV30; 10 bases are shared with TRBD2. CDR3 length: 14 residues. Germline V gene sequence: CDR1 GTSNPN, CDR2 SVGIG (reference sequence). V trimming: 5 bases; J trimming: 1 base; junction bases outside the gene matches: 3. CDR3 in DNA: TGTGCCTGGGGGCTAGCGGGGGGCACAGATACGCAGTATTTT. Amino acids: CAWGLAGGTDTQYF.

V and J are TRBV5-1 and TRBJ2-3; no firm D call. This CDR3 comprises 13 residues. Trimming stripped 4 bases from V and 3 bases from J, with 9 bases between. CDR1 and CDR2 from the germline V gene are SGHRS and YFSETQ. The CDR3 nucleotides are TGCGCCAGCAGCGCCCCCGGGACAGATACGCAGTATTTT. Translation gives CASSAPGTDTQYF.

This clone was seen only a few times. J is TRBJ2-5 and V is TRBV2, with a weak D call TRBD2 (6 bases). The CDR3 covers 16 residues. Looked up from germline, CDR1 is SNHLY and CDR2 is FYNNEI. Trimming stripped 3 bases from V and 4 bases from J, with 18 bases between. The CDR3 coding sequence is TGTGCCAGCAGTGAGCGGGGCCTTCAGTGGACAGAGACCCAGTACTTC. Its translation: CASSERGLQWTETQYF.

The chain combines TRBV18 with TRBJ1-1; 9 nucleotides match TRBD1. The CDR3 runs 16 residues. V trimming: 3 bases; J trimming: 5 bases; junction bases outside the gene matches: 10. Germline V gene data show CDR1 as KGHSH and CDR2 as LQKENI. The CDR3 is CASSPTPGQGRTEAFF. The CDR3 DNA is TGTGCCAGCTCACCTACCCCAGGACAGGGGCGGACTGAAGCTTTCTTT.

The rearrangement links TRBV30 to TRBJ1-1; D is undetermined. The CDR3 extends over 12 amino acids. Germline CDR1 is GTSNPN and CDR2 is SVGIG (reference sequence). The ends were cut back, 2 bases at V and 6 bases at J, with 10 bases in the middle. The CDR3 reads CAWSPYSAEAFF. The CDR3 bases are TGTGCCTGGAGTCCTTATTCGGCTGAAGCTTTCTTT.

This sequence joins TRBV25-1 and TRBJ2-7, with 8 positions matching TRBD1. Germline values: CDR1 MGHDK, CDR2 SYGVNS. The CDR3 totals 14 residues. V lost 4 bases and J lost 3; bases outside the gene matches: 5. The CDR3 loop reads CASSAGTGDYEQYF. CDR3 coding DNA: TGTGCCAGCAGTGCCGGGACAGGAGACTACGAGCAGTACTTC.

The rearrangement links TRBV4-1 to TRBJ1-3, with 7 bases fitting TRBD1. Germline CDR1 is MGHRA and CDR2 is YSYEKL. V was clipped by 2 bases and J by 4 bases; unmatched bases: 8. The CDR3 covers 16 residues. CDR3 bases: TGCGCCAGCAGCCAATGGCAGGGGGTATTGGGAAACACCATATATTTT. This sequence encodes CASSQWQGVLGNTIYF.

The chain employs TRBV25-1 and TRBJ2-1, with 9 bases matching TRBD1. The CDR3 totals 13 residues. CDR1 MGHDK and CDR2 SYGVNS come from the germline V gene. The ends lost 6 bases at V and 9 bases at J; junction bases unmatched: 6. CDR3 amino acids: CASRWTGEGEQFF. The DNA of the CDR3 is TGTGCCAGCAGGTGGACAGGGGAAGGTGAGCAGTTCTTC.

By share, this clone counts as medium-sized. V usage is TRBV10-2 and J usage is TRBJ2-6; D is unresolved. This CDR3 contains 15 residues. The V end was cut by 2 bases, the J end by 3 bases, with 8 bases between. The germline V gene encodes CDR1 WSHSY and CDR2 SAAADI. As DNA, the CDR3 is TGCGCCAGCAGTGAGGTAGTGAATGGGGCCAACGTCCTGACTTTC. It specifies CASSEVVNGANVLTF.

The V and J genes are TRBV30 and TRBJ1-2; possibly TRBD1 for D (5 bases). The V end was cut by 8 bases, the J end by 8 bases, with 15 bases between. CDR3 size: 11 residues. Germline-derived CDR1 and CDR2 are GTSNPN and SVGIG (reference sequence). CDR3: CARNSGPGYTF. The CDR3 DNA follows: TGTGCCCGGAACTCAGGGCCAGGCTACACCTTC.

This chain connects TRBV6-5 to TRBJ1-3; perhaps TRBD1 as D (6 bases). Germline V gene data show CDR1 as MNHEY and CDR2 as SVGAGI. The length of the CDR3 is 14 residues. V was cut by 10 bases and J by 2 bases, with 15 bases left in between. Written as DNA, the CDR3 is TGTGCCACCCTATCCACAGGGACTGGAAACACCATATATTTT. Amino acid sequence: CATLSTGTGNTIYF.

This clone has just a few counts. The chain links TRBV5-1 to TRBJ2-5; 7 positions match TRBD2. The CDR3 is 14 residues long. V lost 3 bases to trimming and J lost 5 bases; unmatched junction nucleotides: 7. Germline V gives CDR1 SGHRS, CDR2 YFSETQ. The CDR3 DNA follows: TGCGCCAGCAGCTCAGCGGGACCCACGGAGACCCAGTACTTC. Its translation: CASSSAGPTETQYF. The full variable domain, with the rest looked up from reference TRBV5-1 and TRBJ2-5, is KAGVTQTPRYLIKTRGQQVTLSCSPISGHRSVSWYQQTPGQGLQFLFEYFSETQRNKGNFPGRFSGRQFSNSRSEMNVSTLELGDSALYLCASSSAGPTETQYFGPGTRLLVL.

The chain employs TRBV5-4 and TRBJ2-7; the match to TRBD1 covers 12 bases. Germline V gene data show CDR1 as SGHNT and CDR2 as YYREEE (reference sequence). The CDR3 sequence is 15 residues long. V dropped 4 bases and J dropped 5; count of bases not matched to a gene: 7. CDR3 sequence: CASSRWDRGQNEQYF. CDR3 nucleotides: TGTGCCAGCAGCCGCTGGGACAGGGGGCAGAACGAGCAGTACTTC.

The chain is built from TRBV29-1 and TRBJ2-5, with D perhaps TRBD2 (6 bases). The CDR3 sequence is 15 residues long. V lost 4 bases to trimming and J lost 6 bases, with 21 bases between them. Germline-derived CDR1 and CDR2 are SQVTM and ANQGSEA. CDR3 loop: CSVGGVGAVGKTQYF. The CDR3 DNA reads as TGCAGCGTTGGGGGGGTAGGCGCGGTCGGGAAGACCCAGTACTTC.

The chain carries TRBV29-1 and TRBJ2-7; D is possibly TRBD1 (6 bases). CDR1 is SQVTM and CDR2 is ANQGSEA in the germline V gene. CDR3 length: 13 residues. Trimming cost V 6 bases and J 3 bases, with 15 bases left between them. The CDR3 coding sequence is TGCAGCGTGAGGCCCGGGACACTCTACGAGCAGTACTTC. Its translation is CSVRPGTLYEQYF.

DNA of the CDR3: TGCAGCGTACTAGCGGGAGTAAACAATGAGCAGTTCTTC. Translated, it gives CSVLAGVNNEQFF. The gene calls are TRBV29-1 and TRBJ2-1; 11 bases are shared with TRBD2. After removal of 6 bases from V and 5 bases from J, the junction contained 3 bases not matched to a gene. Germline V lookup: CDR1 SQVTM, CDR2 ANQGSEA. This CDR3 comprises 13 residues.

This chain joins TRBV9 and TRBJ2-2; 7 bases match TRBD2. V lost 3 bases to trimming and J lost 4 bases; unmatched junction nucleotides: 0. The germline gives CDR1 SGDLS, CDR2 YYNGEE. The length of the CDR3 is 13 residues. In DNA form, the CDR3 reads TGTGCCAGCAGCGGCGGGGGCACCGGGGAGCTGTTTTTT. Amino acids: CASSGGGTGELFF.

The V call is TRBV30, the J call TRBJ1-1; the D is unclear. Trimming pared 5 bases from V and 1 base from J, leaving 11 bases between. Germline CDR1 is GTSNPN and CDR2 is SVGIG (reference sequence). CDR3 length equals 13 residues. Here the CDR3 reads CAWRGEGNTEAFF. In DNA, the CDR3 is TGTGCCTGGCGCGGGGAGGGGAACACTGAAGCTTTCTTT. Based on the CDR3 plus reference TRBV30 and TRBJ1-1, the full variable domain is SQTIHQWPATLVQPVGSPLSLECTVEGTSNPNLYWYRQAAGRGLQLLFYSVGIGQISSEVPQNLSASRPQDRQFILSSKKLLLSDSGFYLCAWRGEGNTEAFFGQGTRLTVV.